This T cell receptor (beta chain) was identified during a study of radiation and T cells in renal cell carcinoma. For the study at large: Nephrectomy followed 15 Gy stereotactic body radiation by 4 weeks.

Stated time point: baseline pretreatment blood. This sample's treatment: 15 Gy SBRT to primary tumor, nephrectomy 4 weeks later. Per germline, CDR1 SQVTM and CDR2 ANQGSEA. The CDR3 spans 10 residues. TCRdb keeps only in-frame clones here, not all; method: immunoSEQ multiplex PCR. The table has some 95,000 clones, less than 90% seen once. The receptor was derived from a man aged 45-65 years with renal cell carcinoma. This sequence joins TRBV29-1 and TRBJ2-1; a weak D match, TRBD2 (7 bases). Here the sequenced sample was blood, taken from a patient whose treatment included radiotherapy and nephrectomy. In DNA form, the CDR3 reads TGCAGTGGGGGGGCCAATGAGCAGTTCTTC. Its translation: CSGGANEQFF.